Listed below are T cell receptor beta chains from one sample, sequenced in a study of cytomegalovirus exposure and HLA in healthy donors. Measured with immunoSEQ multiplex PCR; TCRdb has only the in-frame clones, and not every one. Of 90,000 to 120,000 clones in the sample, roughly 75% were seen once. Sample: PBMCs. These receptors were obtained from a male donor in good health and CMV-seropositive. The CDR3 runs from the conserved cysteine through the conserved F or W. A D gene is named only where the DNA matches it firmly. Expanded clones are given a class, and other clones once, few, many or no size at all.

V	J	D	size	DNA	CDR3
TRBV6-5	TRBJ1-5	.	few	TGTGCCGTCGGGGGGCCCGAGCCCCAGCATTTT	CAVGGPEPQHF
TRBV4-2	TRBJ1-1	.	few	TGTGCCAGCAGCCAATTGCAGAATTTAAACACTGAAGCTTTCTTT	CASSQLQNLNTEAFF
TRBV27	TRBJ2-7	.	.	TGTGCCAGCAGTTCCCGGGACATTCGCGAGCAGTACTTC	CASSSRDIREQYF
TRBV7-2	TRBJ1-5	TRBD1	.	TGTGCCAGCAGCCCCCGGGAGGGGGCGCGAGGGCCCCAGCATTTT	CASSPREGARGPQHF
TRBV5-1	TRBJ2-3	TRBD2	.	TGCGCCAGCAGGGCGGGGGGGCTAGCTACAGATACGCAGTATTTT	CASRAGGLATDTQYF
TRBV7-8	TRBJ1-5	.	.	TGTGCCAGCAGCTTAGGGACAGTCAATAGCAATCAGCCCCAGCATTTT	CASSLGTVNSNQPQHF
TRBV6-5	TRBJ2-5	.	.	TGTGCCAGCACCCTCGGAGCTGGTATTGAAGAGACCCAGTACTTC	CASTLGAGIEETQYF
TRBV23-1	TRBJ1-6	TRBD1	.	TGCGCCAGCAGTAACGGGGACAGGAGCTCCTATAATTCACCCCTCCACTTT	CASSNGDRSSYNSPLHF
TRBV4-3	TRBJ2-2	.	.	TGCGCCAGCAGCCAAGGGCCGCAGGGCGGAACCGGGGAGCTGTTTTTT	CASSQGPQGGTGELFF
TRBV28	TRBJ1-5	.	once	TGTGCCAGCAGTTTATTTGGCCTCCATGCAAATCAGCCCCAGCATTTT	CASSLFGLHANQPQHF
TRBV4-1	TRBJ1-2	TRBD1	.	TGCGCCAGCAGCCTACGGACAGGGGCAGGCTATGGCTACACCTTC	CASSLRTGAGYGYTF
TRBV7-2	TRBJ1-6	.	.	TGTGCCAGCAGCTTAGCGGTGGGGGGATCCTATAATTCACCCCTCCACTTT	CASSLAVGGSYNSPLHF
TRBV10-3	TRBJ2-1	TRBD2	.	TGTGCCATCAGTGGACTAGCGGGGGGGTCTAGTGAGCAGTTCTTC	CAISGLAGGSSEQFF
TRBV6-5	TRBJ1-6	.	.	TGTGCCAGCAGAAAGGGGGGGCCTAATTCACCCCTCCACTTT	CASRKGGPNSPLHF
TRBV5-4	TRBJ1-4	TRBD1	.	TGTGCCAGCAGCGACGGGACAGGTCCAACTAATGAAAAACTGTTTTTT	CASSDGTGPTNEKLFF
TRBV7-9	TRBJ1-6	TRBD1	.	TGTGCCAGCAGCTCCGGGACAGACAATTCACCCCTCCACTTT	CASSSGTDNSPLHF
TRBV6-1	TRBJ2-7	.	once	TGTGCCAGCAGCCACCTCCTAGGTGTCGAGCAGTACTTC	CASSHLLGVEQYF
TRBV4-3	TRBJ2-4	.	.	TGCGCCAGCAGCCAAATCGGGATATCCGGAAACATTCAGTACTTC	CASSQIGISGNIQYF